The rows below give T cell receptor beta chains drawn from one sample of a study of T cell repertoires in aging, cancer and after chemotherapy. Using its own MiXCR run on the multiplex PCR reads, TCRdb lists one record per CDR3 protein. The sample consists of thousands of distinct CDR3 sequences, approximately 40% of them appearing once. Sequencing used blood. These receptors were obtained from a human donor with a blood cancer. Both conserved end residues are part of each CDR3. The D gene is left open where the match is weak. Only some rows state a clone size, as once, few, many or a class for expanded clones.

j_call	d_call	clone_size	v_call	cdr3_nt	cdr3_aa
TRBJ2-6	-	-	TRBV5-6	TGCGCCAGCGGGGACAGCTCTGGGGCCAACGTCCTGACTTTC	CASGDSSGANVLTF
TRBJ2-2	-	-	TRBV19	TGTTCCAGTAGACTAACAAACACCGGGGAGCTGTTTTTT	CSSRLTNTGELFF
TRBJ2-2	-	-	TRBV24-1	TGTGCCACCAGTGACGTTCAACAGGCGGTAGGGACCGGGGAGCTGTTTTTT	CATSDVQQAVGTGELFF
TRBJ2-6	TRBD1	once	TRBV18	TGTGCCAGCTCCTGGGCCGCCACGACAGGGACTGGGGCCAACGTCCTGACTTTC	CASSWAATTGTGANVLTF
TRBJ2-3	TRBD2	-	TRBV12-3/TRBV12-4	TGTGCCAGCAGTTTAGGGACTAGCAAAGATACGCAGTATTTT	CASSLGTSKDTQYF
TRBJ1-1	-	-	TRBV5-4	TGTGCCAGCAGCTTGACCGCAGGGAACACTGAAGCTTTCTTT	CASSLTAGNTEAFF
TRBJ2-3	-	-	TRBV7-6	TGTGCCAGCAGCTTATGGCGGGGAGGCACAGATACGCAGTATTTT	CASSLWRGGTDTQYF
TRBJ2-3	TRBD1	-	TRBV6-5	TGTGACAGCAGGAGGACAGGGACTACAGATACGCAGTATTTT	CDSRRTGTTDTQYF
TRBJ2-3	TRBD2	few	TRBV30	TGTGCCTGGAGCCGCACTAGCGGGATCGGGGATACGCAGTATTTT	CAWSRTSGIGDTQYF
TRBJ2-7	-	-	TRBV29-1	TGCAGCGTTGACTCAGGGGTTTCTCACGAGCAGTACTTC	CSVDSGVSHEQYF
TRBJ1-6	-	large	TRBV6-4	TGTGCCAGCTCAGTAACGGGGGAAAATTCACCCCTCCACTTT	CASSVTGENSPLHF
TRBJ2-3	TRBD2	few	TRBV6-4	TGTGCCAGCAGTGCCTTAGCGGGAGGCCCCCCAGATACGCAGTATTTT	CASSALAGGPPDTQYF
TRBJ1-2	TRBD1	-	TRBV6-5	TGTGCCAGCAGTGCCACAGGGGGCGTCTATGGCTACACCTTC	CASSATGGVYGYTF
TRBJ1-5	-	few	TRBV5-4	TGTGCCAGCAGCTTGGACAGAGGCTTCGGTCAGCCCCAGCATTTT	CASSLDRGFGQPQHF
TRBJ1-4	TRBD1	-	TRBV30	TGTGCCTGGAGCAAGGGACAGGCGAATGAAAAACTGTTTTTT	CAWSKGQANEKLFF
TRBJ2-3	-	-	TRBV24-1	TGTGCCACCAGTGACGAGACGGGGTATACGCAGTATTTT	CATSDETGYTQYF
TRBJ1-4	-	medium-sized	TRBV29-1	TGCAGCGTTGTTTCCGGAAGCCATGAAAAACTGTTTTTT	CSVVSGSHEKLFF
TRBJ1-4	-	few	TRBV5-5	TGTGCCAGCAGCTTGCAGGGCAGGGAAAAACTGTTTTTT	CASSLQGREKLFF
TRBJ1-2	-	-	TRBV27	TGTGCCAGCAGTTTAGGGCAGGGTTTTGGCTACACCTTC	CASSLGQGFGYTF
TRBJ1-2	TRBD1	-	TRBV29-1	TGCAGCGTTGAGAGACAGGGGGCCCCCTATGGCTACACCTTC	CSVERQGAPYGYTF
TRBJ2-3	TRBD2	few	TRBV5-4	TGTGCCAGCAGCTACGGACTAGAAACGCAGTATTTT	CASSYGLETQYF
TRBJ2-6	TRBD2	large	TRBV29-1	TGCAGCGTTGAAGACCGGGAGGTCAACGTCCTGACTTTC	CSVEDREVNVLTF
TRBJ2-1	-	-	TRBV4-3	TGCGCCAGCAGCCTAGACTATGGAGAGCAGTTCTTC	CASSLDYGEQFF
TRBJ2-2	TRBD1	-	TRBV5-4	TGTGCCAGCAGCCGTTACCAGGGGGCGGTGAGGATCACCGGGGAGCTGTTTTTT	CASSRYQGAVRITGELFF
TRBJ2-1	-	-	TRBV18	TGTGCCAGCTCACCACCGAGTGTCTGGGGGCAGTTCTTC	CASSPPSVWGQFF
TRBJ1-3	TRBD1	-	TRBV6-5	TGTGCCAGCAAAGGGACAGGTGCTGGAAACACCATATATTTT	CASKGTGAGNTIYF
TRBJ2-7	-	-	TRBV6-5	TGTGCCAGCACCCCGGGGGACGAGCAGTACTTC	CASTPGDEQYF
TRBJ2-7	TRBD1	-	TRBV6-5	TGTGCCAGCAGAAGCCGGGGACAGGGGTACTCCGAGCAGTACTTC	CASRSRGQGYSEQYF
TRBJ2-7	-	-	TRBV6-5	TGTGCCAGCAGGAAAACAGGTACCGTCTTCCAGCAGTACTTC	CASRKTGTVFQQYF